Here is one T cell receptor beta chain with its context. The data were taken from a study of blood T cell repertoires in COVID-19. Study information: Specimens from acute and convalescent COVID-19 originated in the United States, Italy and Spain. Sources were T cells, B-cell-depleted T cells, or PBMCs; the material itself was cDNA or gDNA.

The authors' processing: Quantification of nucleated cells was approximated via reference gene primer amplification. The data were produced by immunoSEQ multiplex PCR, yet TCRdb's version contains in-frame clones alone and is incomplete. D and trimming come from the DNA, and the V and J calls and clone size come from that table. The sample lists about 66,000 clones; roughly 89% were seen once. The V gene lost 5 bases and the J gene lost 1 base, with 14 bases spanning the gap. From germline, CDR1 is MNHEY and CDR2 SMNVEV (reference sequence). This CDR3 has 15 residues. The source of this sequence is a man aged 55 to 70 with acute or convalescent COVID-19. The sample comprised peripheral blood. This sequence joins TRBV27 and TRBJ1-2; unclear D gene. The CDR3 bases are TGTGCCAGCAGTGCCAGCCTGAACAGTAACTATGGCTACACCTTC. Amino acid sequence: CASSASLNSNYGYTF.